These 19 T cell receptor beta chains originate from one sample sequenced in a study of response to subunit inactivated influenza vaccine. A single record per CDR3 protein comes from TCRdb applying MiXCR to the RT-PCR reads. The sample records about 780,000 distinct CDR3 sequences, less than 20% being singletons. Sequencing used PBMCs from blood, obtained roughly 5 days after vaccination. The receptors originated from a man aged 50 to 60 who received an inactivated influenza vaccine.

This clonotype was seen ten or more times. This chain connects TRBV20-1 to TRBJ2-1; TRBD2 agrees at 13 bases. V was clipped by 5 bases and J by 4 bases; unmatched bases: 5. The CDR3 is 15 residues long. Germline assignment: CDR1 DFQATT and CDR2 SNEGSKA (reference sequence). CDR3 protein: CSASGLAGTYNEQFF. The CDR3 DNA is TGCAGTGCTTCGGGACTAGCGGGGACTTACAATGAGCAGTTCTTC.

This clonotype turned up a few times. The chain employs TRBV7-9 and TRBJ2-1, with 11 bases identical to TRBD1. The CDR3 consists of 16 residues. Germline CDR1 and CDR2: SEHNR and FQNEAQ (reference sequence). Unmatched junction bases numbered 11, after V lost 5 bases and J lost 8 bases. CDR3 nucleotides: TGTGCCAGCAGCCCCGGGACAGGGGGATCTACAGATGAGCAGTTCTTC. Its protein is CASSPGTGGSTDEQFF.

This clonotype occurred a few times. The chain recombines TRBV12-3 or TRBV12-4 with TRBJ1-1; the D gene is possibly TRBD1 (6 bases). The V end lost 6 bases, the J end lost 8 bases, and 16 bases lay between the germline ends. The CDR3 has 13 residues. The CDR3 sequence is CASSSHVRGEAFF. The CDR3 DNA reads as TGTGCCAGCAGCTCCCATGTCAGGGGCGAAGCTTTCTTT.

Only a few counts were recorded for this clonotype. The chain recombines TRBV20-1 with TRBJ2-1; 7 bases map to TRBD1. Germline assignment: CDR1 DFQATT and CDR2 SNEGSKA (reference sequence). The CDR3 contains 12 residues. Trimming removed 4 bases from V and 5 bases from J; junction bases left unmatched: 2. Here the CDR3 reads CSATTGNNEQFF. In DNA, the CDR3 is TGCAGTGCTACGACAGGGAACAATGAGCAGTTCTTC.

V usage is TRBV19 and J usage is TRBJ2-7; possibly TRBD2 for D (5 bases). Trimming removed 8 bases from V and 5 bases from J, with 13 bases in between. CDR3 size: 12 residues. CDR1 is LNHDA and CDR2 is SQIVND in the germline V gene (reference sequence). The CDR3 DNA sequence: TGTGCCAGTTCCCAGAAAGCGGACGAGCAGTACTTC. Translation: CASSQKADEQYF.

This chain uses TRBV5-1 with TRBJ2-7; 7 positions match TRBD2. Germline values: CDR1 SGHRS, CDR2 YFSETQ. V shed 2 bases and J 7 bases; nucleotides not matched to a gene: 12. The CDR3 is 15 amino acids. CDR3 sequence (DNA): TGCGCCAGCAGCTTCGAGCGGGAATCGATATGGGAGCAGTACTTC. Its protein product is CASSFERESIWEQYF.

The J gene is TRBJ2-2, the V gene TRBV5-1, with D hard to call. Germline loops: CDR1 SGHRS, CDR2 YFSETQ. V lost 0 bases, J lost 6 bases, and 18 bases lay in between. This CDR3 has 17 amino acids. CDR3 loop: CASSLAPPGRGSGELFF. For the CDR3, the DNA is TGCGCCAGCAGCTTGGCCCCCCCGGGCCGTGGGTCCGGGGAGCTGTTTTTT.

J is TRBJ2-2 and V is TRBV5-1, with 11 bases matching TRBD2. With V trimmed by 3 bases and J by 4 bases, 5 bases remained unmatched. The CDR3 spans 16 residues. Per the germline V gene, CDR1 is SGHRS and CDR2 is YFSETQ. Here the CDR3 DNA reads TGCGCCAGCAGCTCCACTAGCGGGAGAAGCACCGGGGAGCTGTTTTTT. Amino acids: CASSSTSGRSTGELFF.

The CDR3 coding sequence is TGTGCCAGCAGTTACGACTCCCCGGGACAAGGGGACACCGGGGAGCTGTTTTTT. It translates to CASSYDSPGQGDTGELFF. The chain couples TRBV6-5 to TRBJ2-2; TRBD1 might be the D (6 bases). Between the trimmed V and J ends, which lost 2 bases and 3 bases, there was a span of 19 bases. The CDR3 runs to 18 residues. The germline gives CDR1 MNHEY, CDR2 SVGAGI.

Only a few counts were recorded for this clonotype. The chain is built from TRBV6-2 or TRBV6-3 and TRBJ2-5; perhaps TRBD2 as D (6 bases). V lost 2 bases to trimming and J lost 2 bases, with 12 bases between them. The CDR3 is made up of 15 amino acids. Germline V CDR1 and CDR2: MNHEY, SVGEGT. The CDR3 here is CASSYRTGVQETQYF. Written as DNA, the CDR3 is TGTGCCAGCAGTTACCGTACGGGGGTTCAAGAGACCCAGTACTTC.

The chain has TRBV20-1 and TRBJ2-3; tentatively, D is TRBD2 (6 bases). Germline values: CDR1 DFQATT, CDR2 SNEGSKA (reference sequence). The CDR3 is made up of 15 amino acids. Trimming removed 5 bases at V and 5 bases at J, with 20 bases between. The CDR3 reads CSAHPIREEKDTQYF. The CDR3 bases are TGCAGTGCTCACCCAATCAGGGAGGAGAAAGATACGCAGTATTTT.

This clonotype came up a few times. The chain uses TRBV27 and TRBJ1-1; TRBD1 agrees at 10 bases. The V and J ends lost 3 bases and 2 bases, in that order; junction bases with no gene match: 3. Germline values: CDR1 MNHEY, CDR2 SMNVEV (reference sequence). There are 15 residues in the CDR3. CDR3 nucleotide sequence: TGTGCCAGCAGTTTTGGGACAGGGGTTAACACTGAAGCTTTCTTT. It yields the protein CASSFGTGVNTEAFF.

This clonotype was seen a few times. The chain recombines TRBV6-2 or TRBV6-3 with TRBJ1-5, with 11 bases that match TRBD1. Germline-derived CDR1 and CDR2 are MNHEY and SVGEGT. J was trimmed by 11 bases and V by 6 bases; bases with no gene match: 15. The CDR3 has 16 amino acids. The CDR3 DNA is TGTGCCAGCAGCCCACCAACCGGGACAGGGGGGAATGCCCAGCATTTT. Protein sequence: CASSPPTGTGGNAQHF.

This clonotype was detected ten times or more. The CDR3 is CASSPWTSGDQETQYF. The CDR3 bases are TGTGCCAGCAGCCCGTGGACTAGCGGGGACCAAGAGACCCAGTACTTC. This chain uses TRBV28 with TRBJ2-5; 12 nucleotides align to TRBD2. Germline CDR1 and CDR2: MDHEN and SYDVKM. The V gene end was trimmed by 6 bases and the J gene end by 0 bases; junction bases not matched to a gene: 5. The CDR3 consists of 16 residues. Complete variable domain (other parts from reference TRBV28 and TRBJ2-5): DVKVTQSSRYLVKRTGEKVFLECVQDMDHENMFWYRQDPGLGLRLIYFSYDVKMKEKGDIPEGYSVSREKKERFSLILESASTNQTSMYLCASSPWTSGDQETQYFGPGTRLLVL.

The V call is TRBV28, the J call TRBJ2-7; D is possibly TRBD1 (6 bases). The CDR3 spans 16 residues. Germline lookup yields CDR1 MDHEN and CDR2 SYDVKM. V was pared by 5 bases and J by 2 bases, with 19 bases between. The CDR3: CASSPLGQHTTYEQYF. In DNA form, the CDR3 reads TGTGCCAGCAGTCCCCTAGGACAGCATACTACCTACGAGCAGTACTTC.

This chain joins TRBV20-1 and TRBJ1-1; the match to TRBD1 covers 10 bases. V dropped 4 bases and J dropped 6; count of bases not matched to a gene: 11. Germline CDR1 is DFQATT and CDR2 is SNEGSKA (reference sequence). The CDR3 loop spans 15 amino acids. Here the CDR3 DNA reads TGCAGTGCTATCCCTCCGGGACAGGGGAAGCCTGAAGCTTTCTTT. Encoded protein: CSAIPPGQGKPEAFF.

This chain links TRBV11-2 with TRBJ1-3; D is unresolved. CDR1 and CDR2 from the germline V gene are SGHAT and FQNNGV. Deletions cut 1 base from V and 6 bases from J, with 7 bases between. This CDR3 has 13 amino acids. The CDR3: CASSLVSSNTIYF. DNA of the CDR3: TGTGCCAGCAGCTTAGTTTCGTCAAACACCATATATTTT.

This clonotype has only a few counts. The V and J genes are TRBV6-2 or TRBV6-3 and TRBJ2-2; no definite D call. V was cut by 7 bases and J by 2 bases, with 5 bases left in between. CDR1 and CDR2 from the germline V gene are MNHEY and SVGEGT. The CDR3 runs to 12 residues. The CDR3 region is CASNTNTGELFF. CDR3 sequence (DNA): TGTGCCAGCAACACCAACACCGGGGAGCTGTTTTTT.

The J gene is TRBJ1-2, the V gene TRBV7-9, with D unresolved. Germline V CDR1 and CDR2: SEHNR, FQNEAQ (reference sequence). Trimming removed 2 bases at V and 6 bases at J, with 4 bases between. The CDR3 runs 11 residues. CDR3 residues: CASSLSDGYTF. The CDR3 DNA sequence: TGTGCCAGCAGCTTATCAGATGGCTACACCTTC.